This TCR beta chain comes out of a study of monozygotic twins with cystic fibrosis. Study overall: Approximately 2.7 micrograms of fragmented DNA underwent around 14 PCR cycles for library preparation.

The data were produced by immunoSEQ multiplex PCR, yet TCRdb's version contains in-frame clones alone and is incomplete. The data hold fewer than 10,000 clones, with 98% observed a single time. This clone appeared once. Trimming removed 1 base from V and 2 bases from J, with 11 bases in between. Germline V gene data show CDR1 as SGHKS and CDR2 as YYEKEE (reference sequence). This CDR3 contains 15 residues. Source material: blood. This receptor was identified in a girl aged 2 to 10 with cystic fibrosis. This sequence joins TRBV5-5 and TRBJ2-3; D is unclear. The CDR3 loop is CASSLRAQITDTQYF. CDR3 in DNA: TGTGCCAGCAGCTTGAGGGCCCAAATCACAGATACGCAGTATTTT.